This TCR beta chain comes out of a study of OX40 agonist ivuxolimab in advanced cancers. Some clones are missing from TCRdb's copy, which holds only in-frame ones; the method was immunoSEQ multiplex PCR. The table lists about 22,000 clones, 70% to 90% of them singletons. This clone was counted only a few times. CDR1 is SGHRS and CDR2 is YFSETQ in the germline V gene. The CDR3 is made up of 15 amino acids. The junction had 8 bases not matched to a gene; V was cut back by 0 bases and J by 9 bases. The clonotype comes from an adult with an advanced solid tumor such as melanoma, head and neck, liver or kidney cancer. The chain joins TRBV5-1 to TRBJ2-1; 8 bases agree with TRBD2. Sequences were derived from CD4+ or CD8+ T cells sorted from blood, sampled in a trial of the OX40 agonist ivuxolimab. CDR3 region: CASSLAQAGVGEQFF. Here the CDR3 DNA reads TGCGCCAGCAGCTTGGCCCAAGCGGGAGTCGGTGAGCAGTTCTTC.